The present TCR beta chain was sequenced within a study of blood T cell repertoires in COVID-19. The overall study: The study drew acute and convalescent COVID-19 samples from the United States, Italy and Spain. PBMCs, B-cell-depleted T cells, or T cells provided the cDNA or gDNA that made up the material.

In the original processing: Counts of nucleated cells, estimated from reference gene primer amplification, were obtained. The method was immunoSEQ multiplex PCR; TCRdb's version includes in-frame clones alone and lacks a portion of them. Clone size and V and J calls were adopted from that table, with D and trimming inferred from the DNA. In the table there are roughly 220,000 clones, around 82% of which are singletons. Many counts were recorded for this clone. V lost 3 bases, J lost 0 bases, and 11 bases lay in between. From germline, CDR1 is KGHSH and CDR2 LQKENI. This CDR3 is 16 amino acids long. Sequencing was carried out using peripheral blood. The chain links TRBV18 to TRBJ2-2; TRBD1 is a possible D gene (5 bases). The source of this sequence is a woman in her 30s who had recovered from COVID-19. The CDR3 loop reads CASSPVGASNTGELFF. CDR3 nucleotides: TGTGCCAGCTCACCCGTAGGGGCATCGAACACCGGGGAGCTGTTTTTT.